The clone carrying this TCR beta chain has a count of ten or more. Its antigen is unknown. V was clipped by 2 bases and J by 0 bases, with 17 bases between them. The CDR3 totals 18 residues. The germline V gene encodes CDR1 MDHEN and CDR2 SYDVKM. These data come from a study of regulatory T cells in long-lasting Graves disease. Findings and limits, study-wide: When disease was persistent, TRBV28, TRBJ1-2 and TRBJ2-5 were the favored segments.

As to time point: newly diagnosed GD, antithyroid drugs for less than 3 months. Generation of the TCR library employed RNA extracted from PBMCs. In building TCR beta libraries, iRepertoire HTBI primers were used together with Arm-PCR of CDR3 regions. One entry per CDR3 protein, called by TCRdb with MiXCR from the multiplex PCR reads. The sample holds around 320,000 distinct CDR3 sequences, over 15% seen once. The sample was also reused in another study, on T cells in Graves' hyperthyroidism and ophthalmopathy. That work adds: Exclusion followed for patients with uncontrolled infection, other autoimmune disease, pregnancy or lactation. RT-PCR in the first round (using the HTBI primer set) targeted the TCR CDR3. Blood also held most thyroid clonotypes expanded beyond 0.001.

The sequencing used peripheral blood mononuclear cells (PBMCs), collected at new diagnosis, from a patient treated with antithyroid drugs. This sequence joins TRBV28 and TRBJ1-5; D remains ambiguous. The receptor was isolated from a man in his forties or fifties with Graves disease. CDR3 protein: CASSLASIQSYSNQPQHF. CDR3 in DNA: TGTGCCAGCAGTTTAGCATCTATACAGTCATATAGCAATCAGCCCCAGCATTTT.